This T cell receptor beta chain was obtained from a study of blood T cell repertoires in COVID-19. Study background: The analysed material was cDNA or gDNA that came from T cells, B-cell-depleted T cells, or PBMCs.

The CDR3 has 16 residues. CDR1 and CDR2 (germline): SGHVS, FNYEAQ. Trimming at V came to 5 bases and at J to 4 bases, leaving 12 bases not matched to a gene. Data came from immunoSEQ multiplex PCR; TCRdb stores just in-frame clones and leaves some out. The sample shows 150,000 to 200,000 clones, roughly 89% of them seen only once. The sample was peripheral blood. The rearrangement uses TRBV7-6 and TRBJ1-1; 8 nucleotides line up with TRBD1. The sequence was collected from a man younger than 35 with active or convalescent COVID-19. The CDR3 region is CASSPRQGTAGTEAFF. CDR3 DNA sequence: TGTGCCAGCAGCCCAAGACAGGGGACGGCGGGCACTGAAGCTTTCTTT.